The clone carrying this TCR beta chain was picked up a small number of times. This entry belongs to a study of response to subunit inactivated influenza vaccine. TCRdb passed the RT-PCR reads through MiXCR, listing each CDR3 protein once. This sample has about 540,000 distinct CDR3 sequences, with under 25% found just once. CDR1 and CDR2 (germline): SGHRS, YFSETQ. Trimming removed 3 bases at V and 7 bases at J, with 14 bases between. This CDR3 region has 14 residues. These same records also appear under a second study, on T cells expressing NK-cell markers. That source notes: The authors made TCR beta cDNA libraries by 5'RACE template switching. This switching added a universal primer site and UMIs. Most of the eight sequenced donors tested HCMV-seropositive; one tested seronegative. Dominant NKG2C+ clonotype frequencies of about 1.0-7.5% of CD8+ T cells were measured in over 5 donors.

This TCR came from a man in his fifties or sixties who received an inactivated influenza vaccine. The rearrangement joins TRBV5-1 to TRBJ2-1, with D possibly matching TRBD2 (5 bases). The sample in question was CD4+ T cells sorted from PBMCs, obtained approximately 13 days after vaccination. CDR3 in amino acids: CASSSSGLHNEQFF. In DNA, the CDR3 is TGCGCCAGCAGCTCCTCCGGACTTCATAATGAGCAGTTCTTC.